The 13 T cell receptor beta chains in this list originate from one sample, sequenced in a study of shared clonotypes between healthy human individuals. Naive CD8 populations comprised CD45RO-negative cells positively selected for CCR7, excluding terminally differentiated effector memory CD45RA+ cells. Clones were sequenced by immunoSEQ multiplex PCR, and TCRdb holds only the in-frame ones, with some missing. This repertoire shows about 2 million clones, about 94% found once; its top ten account for 1% to 1.5%. Sequenced material: naive CD8+ T cells sorted from blood. These receptor sequences come from a man aged 18 to 35 in good health.

The chain uses TRBV6-6 and TRBJ2-7; a weak D match, TRBD1 (5 bases). The CDR3 has 13 amino acids. V lost 2 bases to trimming and J lost 3 bases, with 8 bases between them. CDR1 MNHNY and CDR2 SVGAGI come from the germline V gene (reference sequence). The CDR3 DNA reads TGTGCCAGCAGTTACGGCAGGGACTACGAGCAGTACTTC. It yields the protein CASSYGRDYEQYF.

The rearrangement joins TRBV10-2 to TRBJ2-7; a possible D gene is TRBD2 (5 bases). V dropped 8 bases and J dropped 3 bases, with 17 bases sitting between them. Germline V gene sequence: CDR1 WSHSY, CDR2 SAAADI. The CDR3 totals 14 residues. The CDR3 DNA sequence: TGCGCCAGCGGCCGGGATTTCACCCACTACGAGCAGTACTTC. It yields the protein CASGRDFTHYEQYF.

CDR3 nucleotide sequence: TGTGCCTCCCGGGTTGCGGGTCCGTACAATGAGCAGTTCTTC. This sequence encodes CASRVAGPYNEQFF. The V and J genes are TRBV27 and TRBJ2-1; D is possibly TRBD2 (5 bases). The CDR3 is 14 amino acids. Trimming took off 11 bases at V and 4 bases at J, with 18 bases between the two ends. Germline lookup yields CDR1 MNHEY and CDR2 SMNVEV (reference sequence).

The gene calls are TRBV27 and TRBJ1-1; D uncertain. Germline-derived CDR1 and CDR2 are MNHEY and SMNVEV (reference sequence). Between the trimmed V and J ends, which lost 1 base and 8 bases, there was a span of 11 bases. The CDR3 runs 13 residues. The CDR3 DNA follows: TGTGCCAGCAGTTTATTTGATCGAGGAGAAGCTTTCTTT. This sequence encodes CASSLFDRGEAFF.

The J gene is TRBJ2-1, the V gene TRBV7-9, with 7 nucleotides matching TRBD1. The V gene end was trimmed by 4 bases and the J gene end by 9 bases; junction bases not matched to a gene: 6. Germline-derived CDR1 and CDR2 are SEHNR and FQNEAQ (reference sequence). This CDR3 has 13 amino acids. Here the CDR3 DNA reads TGTGCCAGCAGCTACAACAGGGGCAGTGAGCAGTTCTTC. Protein sequence: CASSYNRGSEQFF.

The genes are TRBV4-3 and TRBJ2-3, with 13 bases lining up with TRBD2. Germline assignment: CDR1 LGHNA and CDR2 YSLEER. V lost 2 bases and J lost 4; bases outside the gene matches: 6. The CDR3 sequence is 17 residues long. This CDR3 reads CASSQSGLAGEADTQYF. DNA of the CDR3: TGCGCCAGCAGCCAATCAGGACTAGCGGGAGAGGCAGATACGCAGTATTTT.

Remarks on this clone: Distinct nucleotide sequences in the sample also encode this CDR3. The chain has TRBV5-1 and TRBJ2-7; no clear D. The V gene's germline CDR1 is SGHRS and CDR2 YFSETQ. V was cut by 2 bases and J by 2 bases, with 11 bases left in between. The CDR3 runs to 14 residues. The CDR3 DNA is TGCGCCAGCAGCTTAGGGTTAGGCGCCTACGAGCAGTACTTC. Amino acid sequence: CASSLGLGAYEQYF.

The J gene is TRBJ2-7, the V gene TRBV11-2, with D possibly being TRBD2 (5 bases). V was shortened by 1 base and J by 3 bases, with 13 bases between the two germline ends. The CDR3 spans 15 residues. Germline V gene data show CDR1 as SGHAT and CDR2 as FQNNGV. CDR3 sequence reads: CASSLARRGDYEQYF. CDR3 nucleotide sequence: TGTGCCAGCAGCTTAGCCCGCCGGGGAGACTACGAGCAGTACTTC.

About this clone: The sample has other DNA sequences that encode this CDR3 too. V usage is TRBV28 and J usage is TRBJ1-1; D may be TRBD1 (5 bases). The germline V gene encodes CDR1 MDHEN and CDR2 SYDVKM. Trimming cost V 6 bases and J 2 bases, with 13 bases left between them. The CDR3 sequence is 14 residues long. In DNA, the CDR3 is TGTGCCAGCAGCCTCCGGGGCAGCAACACTGAAGCTTTCTTT. This translates into CASSLRGSNTEAFF.

This clone is a singleton in its sample. V is TRBV4-1 and J is TRBJ2-2, with D hard to call. Germline V gene data show CDR1 as MGHRA and CDR2 as YSYEKL. Trimming pared 3 bases from V and 6 bases from J, leaving 8 bases between. The CDR3 is 13 residues long. CDR3 sequence reads: CASSHPDPGELFF. In nucleotides, the CDR3 is TGCGCCAGCAGCCACCCCGATCCCGGGGAGCTGTTTTTT.

The rearrangement uses TRBV10-3 and TRBJ1-5; the D gene is possibly TRBD1 (5 bases). Germline V gene lookup returns CDR1 ENHRY and CDR2 SYGVKD. V was pared by 3 bases and J by 7 bases, with 16 bases between. This CDR3 has 15 residues. The DNA for the CDR3 is TGTGCCATCAGTGAAACAGGTCCGGCCAGCCAGCCCCAGCATTTT. Translation: CAISETGPASQPQHF.

Of note for this clone: Its ends do not fully match the called genes, so a read error is possible. Other DNA sequences of this sample code for an identical CDR3. The chain employs TRBV5-6 and TRBJ2-1; D is possibly TRBD2 (5 bases). This CDR3 has 13 residues. The germline CDR1 and CDR2 sequences are SGHDT and YYEEEE. The CDR3 reads CASSPDSNNEQFF. The CDR3, as DNA: TGTGCCAGCAGCCCGGACTCCAACAATGAGCAGTTCTTC. Variable domain in full (rest from reference TRBV5-6 and TRBJ2-1): DAGVTQSPTHLIKTRGQQVTLRCSPKSGHDTVSWYQQALGQGPQFIFQYYEEEERQRGNFPDRFSGHQFPNYSSELNVNALLLGDSALYLCASSPDSNNEQFFGPGTRLTVL.

This chain joins TRBV2 and TRBJ2-7; 10 nucleotides align to TRBD1. The CDR3 covers 15 residues. J was trimmed by 4 bases and V by 8 bases; bases with no gene match: 11. The germline V gene has CDR1 SNHLY and CDR2 FYNNEI. The CDR3 sequence: CASQEGRDRGYEQYF. The CDR3 region has the DNA TGTGCCAGCCAAGAGGGGAGGGACAGGGGATACGAGCAGTACTTC.